A single sample is the source of the 4 T cell receptor beta chains below, sequenced in a study of a mutant IDH1 vaccine in newly diagnosed glioma. TCRdb's copy holds only in-frame clones and misses some; the assay was immunoSEQ multiplex PCR. The table lists fewer than 30,000 clones, 80% of them singletons. Indicated time point: week 23, last vaccination. Each vaccine dose was 300 ug of mutant IDH1 20-mer peptide, with topical imiquimod. Their antigens are not known. The specimen was PBMCs, collected from a glioma patient whose treatment included an IDH1 peptide vaccine. These receptors were collected from a woman aged 18-29 years with glioma.

J is TRBJ1-1 and V is TRBV2; TRBD1 matches 7 bases. The CDR3 covers 15 residues. The J segment lost 3 bases and the V segment lost 6 bases, leaving 10 bases of the junction unmatched. Germline lookup yields CDR1 SNHLY and CDR2 FYNNEI. CDR3 nucleotides: TGTGCCAGCAGCCGCGGCCGGCAGGGGGACACTGAAGCTTTCTTT. This translates into CASSRGRQGDTEAFF.

This chain uses TRBV10-3 with TRBJ1-2; the D is unclear. Germline-derived CDR1 and CDR2 are ENHRY and SYGVKD. V lost 2 bases and J lost 1, with 5 bases in between. The CDR3 sequence is 13 residues long. The CDR3 DNA reads TGTGCCATCAGTGAGGATATTAACTATGGCTACACCTTC. It specifies CAISEDINYGYTF.

V gene TRBV19 combines with J gene TRBJ2-1; 7 bases agree with TRBD2. The germline V gene encodes CDR1 LNHDA and CDR2 SQIVND (reference sequence). The CDR3 totals 15 residues. V was clipped by 6 bases and J by 5 bases; unmatched bases: 10. The DNA of the CDR3 is TGTGCCAGTAGCCCATCTAGCGGAGCGCACAATGAGCAGTTCTTC. It is translated as CASSPSSGAHNEQFF.

The chain is built from TRBV6-5 and TRBJ2-2; D is unclear. In germline, CDR1 is MNHEY, CDR2 SVGAGI. Trimming left V 6 bases short and J 1 base short, with 12 bases between. The CDR3 is made up of 15 amino acids. For the CDR3, the DNA is TGTGCCAGCAGCCGCCATCCCGAGAACACCGGGGAGCTGTTTTTT. Residues: CASSRHPENTGELFF.